Sequencing of this T cell receptor (beta chain) was carried out in a study of blood T cells in healthy people across ages. Sample-barcoded 5' priming and a J-beta primer mix drove a second PCR of 7 to 11 cycles. All samples yielded 3 million or more CDR3-containing paired-end reads. MiXCR, applied by TCRdb to the 5' RACE reads, yields one record per CDR3 protein. The table shows roughly 1.4 million distinct CDR3 sequences, with approximately 63% occurring only once. Details on this clonotype: The antigen is undetermined.

This CDR3 has 16 residues. CDR1 is DFQATT, CDR2 SNEGSKA, per germline (reference sequence). Trimming cost V 5 bases and J 1 base; bases outside gene matches: 13. Whole-study findings and limits: Significant beta diversity loss was already apparent by age approximately 42, declining roughly linearly. Naive CD4+ cells and diversity were both higher in long-lived donors than in aged donors.

The genes are TRBV20-1 and TRBJ2-7; 8 nucleotides align to TRBD1. The TCR comes from a young man in good health. The sequenced sample was blood. The CDR3 loop reads CSARGTTGGWSYEQYF. In DNA, the CDR3 is TGCAGTGCTCGAGGGACAACAGGGGGGTGGTCCTACGAGCAGTACTTC.